The 27 T cell receptor beta chains reported below all come from one sample, sequenced in a study of blood T cells in healthy people across ages. Together with a sample-barcoded 5' primer, a J-beta primer mix was included in a second PCR lasting roughly 6 to 12 cycles. TCRdb re-called the 5' RACE reads with MiXCR, one entry per CDR3 protein. Of 550,000 to 750,000 distinct CDR3 sequences in the sample, roughly 21% were seen once. The sample was blood. These receptors all stem from a man in his sixties or seventies in good health.

This clonotype showed up just a few times. The chain carries TRBV20-1 and TRBJ1-5; D remains unclear. The CDR3 length is 16 residues. V gave up 1 base and J gave up 0 bases, with 13 bases separating them. Per germline, CDR1 DFQATT and CDR2 SNEGSKA (reference sequence). This CDR3 reads CSARGGPGVSNQPQHF. DNA for the CDR3: TGCAGTGCTAGAGGAGGTCCCGGGGTTAGCAATCAGCCCCAGCATTTT.

In DNA, the CDR3 is TGCGCCAGCAGCGCGTTAGGGGACAGGGGCCTAAAAGTCTACGAGCAGTACTTC. This codes for CASSALGDRGLKVYEQYF. This rearrangement joins TRBV5-1 to TRBJ2-1, with TRBD1 matching 10 bases. The assigned J gene may be wrong: the sequence end matches TRBJ2-7 better. Germline CDR1 SGHRS, CDR2 YFSETQ. The CDR3 sequence is 18 residues long.

This clonotype was seen more than once but under ten times. The chain couples TRBV10-3 to TRBJ2-7; 7 nucleotides agree with TRBD2. CDR3 length: 11 residues. Germline values: CDR1 ENHRY, CDR2 SYGVKD. Trimming removed 6 bases from V and 7 bases from J; junction bases left unmatched: 3. CDR3 loop: CAIRAGLEQYF. As DNA, the CDR3 is TGTGCCATCAGAGCGGGACTTGAGCAGTACTTC.

The chain carries TRBV12-3 or TRBV12-4 and TRBJ2-5; 11 bases fit TRBD2. Trimming at V came to 2 bases and at J to 10 bases, leaving 9 bases not matched to a gene. The CDR3 length is 15 residues. The CDR3 is CASSLNSGRGTDQYF. The CDR3 DNA reads as TGTGCCAGCAGTTTAAATAGCGGGAGGGGGACTGACCAGTACTTC.

In its sample, this clonotype was seen a few times. This chain uses TRBV28 with TRBJ2-5, with 9 positions matching TRBD1. The J call is in doubt because the DNA end fits TRBJ2-7 better. CDR1 is MDHEN, CDR2 SYDVKM, per germline. The CDR3 is 14 residues long. CDR3 loop: CASSFVTGGDEQYF. The CDR3 DNA reads TGTGCCAGCAGTTTTGTTACAGGGGGCGACGAGCAGTACTTC.

A word on this clonotype: This could be a read error, since a much larger clone is one nucleotide away. This rearrangement joins TRBV7-2 to TRBJ1-1; 8 bases are shared with TRBD1. Germline V gene sequence: CDR1 SGHTA, CDR2 FQGNSA. The CDR3 length is 16 residues. In DNA, the CDR3 is TGTGGCAGCAGCTTAGTGGCAGGGGGCTTTAGCACTGAAGCTTTCTTT. Protein: CGSSLVAGGFSTEAFF. The full variable domain, its missing parts supplied by reference TRBV7-2 and TRBJ1-1, is GAGVSQSPSNKVTEKGKDVELRCDPISGHTALYWYRQSLGQGLEFLIYFQGNSAPDKSGLPSDRFSAERTGGSVSTLTIQRTQQEDSAVYLCGSSLVAGGFSTEAFFGQGTRLTVV.

This clonotype was counted many times. The chain is built from TRBV3-1 and TRBJ2-7, with 7 bases aligning to TRBD1. From germline, CDR1 is LGHDT and CDR2 YNNKEL (reference sequence). This CDR3 region has 13 residues. V lost 1 base to trimming and J lost 7 bases; unmatched junction nucleotides: 4. The CDR3 bases are TGTGCCAGCAGCCAAGGACAGGGAAGGGAGCAGTACTTC. Its protein is CASSQGQGREQYF.

A few counts support this clonotype. The chain links TRBV10-2 to TRBJ2-5; TRBD2 aligns across 12 bases. The better agreement between TRBJ2-7 and the DNA end casts doubt on the J call. The CDR3 spans 17 residues. CDR1 is WSHSY and CDR2 is SAAADI in the germline V gene. CDR3 bases: TGCGCCAGCAGTGAGTCCGGAAGACTAGCGGGAGCCTACGAGCAGTACTTC. Protein: CASSESGRLAGAYEQYF.

This clonotype was detected a few times. The chain links TRBV7-9 to TRBJ2-1; the match to TRBD2 covers 9 bases. The better agreement between TRBJ2-7 and the DNA end casts doubt on the J call. The CDR3 is made up of 15 amino acids. Germline CDR1 SEHNR, CDR2 FQNEAQ (reference sequence). CDR3 DNA: TGTGCCAGCAGCCCCAGTAGCGGGAGACCGTACGAGCAGTACTTC. Translating gives CASSPSSGRPYEQYF.

This clonotype was seen more than once but under ten times. The gene calls are TRBV7-2 and TRBJ2-5, with 8 bases identical to TRBD1. J was trimmed by 3 bases and V by 5 bases; bases with no gene match: 14. The CDR3 totals 17 residues. CDR1 and CDR2 (germline): SGHTA, FQGNSA. The CDR3 region has the DNA TGTGCCAGCAGCCCCGTCGGCATGGGGACAGGCAAAGAGACCCAGTACTTC. Translation: CASSPVGMGTGKETQYF.

This clonotype appeared a few times. The chain carries TRBV11-2 and TRBJ2-3; tentatively, D is TRBD2 (6 bases). Trimming pared 2 bases from V and 4 bases from J, leaving 22 bases between. CDR1 SGHAT and CDR2 FQNNGV come from the germline V gene. The CDR3 consists of 18 residues. CDR3 protein: CASSLFRISGSGADTQYF. In DNA form, the CDR3 reads TGTGCCAGCAGCTTATTTCGGATTAGCGGATCGGGGGCAGATACGCAGTATTTT. The full variable domain, in which reference TRBV11-2 and TRBJ2-3 provide the parts outside the CDR3, is EAGVAQSPRYKIIEKRQSVAFWCNPISGHATLYWYQQILGQGPKLLIQFQNNGVVDDSQLPKDRFSAERLKGVDSTLKIQPAKLEDSAVYLCASSLFRISGSGADTQYFGPGTRLTVL.

The V and J genes are TRBV6-1 and TRBJ1-1; D gene unclear. The CDR3 length is 14 residues. The V gene lost 7 bases and the J gene lost 7 bases, with 19 bases spanning the gap. CDR1 and CDR2 (germline): MNHNS, SASEGT. The CDR3 DNA sequence: TGTGCCAGCAATGATCTGGCGAGTCACAGTGAAGCTTTCTTT. Protein: CASNDLASHSEAFF.

This chain uses TRBV7-9 with TRBJ2-3, with 10 bases lining up with TRBD2. Germline V gives CDR1 SEHNR, CDR2 FQNEAQ (reference sequence). With 5 bases clipped from V and 2 bases from J, the junction kept 7 bases outside the gene matches. The CDR3 extends over 16 amino acids. The CDR3 protein is CASSPVGLAVTDTQYF. In DNA form, the CDR3 reads TGTGCCAGCAGCCCGGTTGGACTAGCGGTCACAGATACGCAGTATTTT.

The chain couples TRBV7-9 to TRBJ2-5, with no clear D. The CDR3 extends over 12 amino acids. Germline CDR1 is SEHNR and CDR2 is FQNEAQ (reference sequence). The V and J ends lost 5 bases and 9 bases respectively, with 13 bases between them. CDR3 bases: TGTGCCAGCAGCGTAGGGTTGTCGGCCCAGTACTTC. Translated: CASSVGLSAQYF.

This clonotype has just a few counts. The chain joins TRBV14 to TRBJ2-5, with D perhaps TRBD2 (6 bases). CDR3 length equals 15 residues. The V gene lost 1 base and the J gene lost 2 bases, with 11 bases spanning the gap. Germline V gene lookup returns CDR1 SGHDN and CDR2 FVKESK. The CDR3 protein is CASSQGRGTQETQYF. In nucleotides, the CDR3 is TGTGCCAGCAGCCAAGGGCGGGGAACTCAAGAGACCCAGTACTTC.

The chain is built from TRBV20-1 and TRBJ1-6; D is undetermined. CDR1 and CDR2 from the germline V gene are DFQATT and SNEGSKA (reference sequence). The CDR3 is 14 residues long. The V end lost 1 base, the J end lost 6 bases, and 10 bases lay between the germline ends. The CDR3 reads CSARAGSVNSPLHF. The CDR3 nucleotides read TGCAGTGCTAGAGCCGGATCCGTTAATTCACCCCTCCACTTT.

V usage is TRBV19 and J usage is TRBJ2-1; 11 bases match TRBD2. The J call is doubtful: the DNA matches TRBJ2-4 better. Germline V lookup: CDR1 LNHDA, CDR2 SQIVND (reference sequence). This CDR3 contains 17 residues. Written as DNA, the CDR3 is TGTGCCAGTAGTCACTTAGCGGGAGGGCTGGACAAAAACATTCAGTACTTC. It specifies CASSHLAGGLDKNIQYF.

In this sample, this clonotype turned up a few times. The rearrangement joins TRBV2 to TRBJ1-2; D is undetermined. The CDR3 is made up of 11 amino acids. CDR1 and CDR2 from the germline V gene are SNHLY and FYNNEI. V lost 7 bases, J lost 8 bases, and 11 bases lay in between. CDR3 sequence (DNA): TGTGCCAGCAACGCCGCGGGAGGCTACACCTTC. Its translation: CASNAAGGYTF.

The genes are TRBV4-2 and TRBJ2-1, with 7 bases that match TRBD2. Trimming removed 4 bases from V and 4 bases from J; junction bases left unmatched: 7. This CDR3 spans 15 amino acids. Per germline, CDR1 LGHNA and CDR2 YNFKEQ. In nucleotides, the CDR3 is TGTGCCAGCAGCCGCGGACTAGGCTCATACAATGAGCAGTTCTTC. Encoded protein: CASSRGLGSYNEQFF.

V is TRBV6-1 and J is TRBJ1-6; no definite D call. The ends were cut back, 0 bases at V and 10 bases at J, with 13 bases in the middle. This CDR3 has 15 amino acids. Germline-derived CDR1 and CDR2 are MNHNS and SASEGT. CDR3 loop: CASSEAPGWRSPLHF. CDR3 nucleotides: TGTGCCAGCAGTGAAGCCCCCGGGTGGAGGTCACCCCTCCACTTT.

This clonotype occurred a few times. The chain combines TRBV4-1 with TRBJ2-7, with a possible D match to TRBD2 (5 bases). V lost 1 base and J 6 bases, leaving 16 bases between the germline ends. Germline V gene data show CDR1 as MGHRA and CDR2 as YSYEKL. This CDR3 region has 15 residues. The CDR3 reads CASSQVQASRGEQYF. The CDR3 DNA reads TGCGCCAGCAGCCAAGTTCAGGCTTCTCGGGGCGAGCAGTACTTC.

Concerning this clonotype: A read error may be the cause here, since a much bigger clone is one base away. The chain uses TRBV5-6 and TRBJ1-6; D gene unclear. The V and J ends lost 3 bases and 8 bases respectively, with 6 bases between them. The CDR3 is 12 residues long. Germline V lookup: CDR1 SGHDT, CDR2 YYEEEE. CDR3 nucleotides: TGTGCCAGCAGCTCGGAGTATTCACCCCTCCACTTT. Its protein product is CASSSEYSPLHF. Supplemented by reference TRBV5-6 and TRBJ1-6, the full variable domain reads DAGVTQSPTHLIKTRGQQVTLRCSPKSGHDTVSWYQQALGQGPQFIFQYYEEEERQRGNFPDRFSGHQFPNYSSELNVNALLLGDSALYLCASSSEYSPLHFGNGTRLTVT.

CDR3 loop: CASSQIVGGSQETQYF. In DNA form, the CDR3 reads TGTGCCAGCAGCCAAATAGTGGGAGGAAGCCAAGAGACCCAGTACTTC. The genes are TRBV3-1 and TRBJ2-5, with D possibly TRBD2 on 6 matching bases. The CDR3 extends over 16 amino acids. Germline V CDR1 and CDR2: LGHDT, YNNKEL (reference sequence). Deletions cut 2 bases from V and 1 base from J, with 14 bases between.

Concerning this clonotype: The junction departs from the called germline gene at one end, perhaps through a read error. The chain links TRBV3-1 to TRBJ2-3; D not resolved. CDR3 length: 15 amino acids. The germline CDR1 and CDR2 sequences are LGHDT and YNNKEL (reference sequence). The CDR3 here is CASSQTRMGSDAQYF. The CDR3 coding sequence is TGTGCCAGCAGCCAGACGAGGATGGGCTCAGATGCGCAGTATTTT.

This chain links TRBV5-5 with TRBJ1-5; 7 positions match TRBD1. V shed 4 bases, J shed 6 bases, and the junction held 7 bases outside the gene matches. In germline, CDR1 is SGHKS, CDR2 YYEKEE (reference sequence). This CDR3 is 14 amino acids long. The CDR3, as DNA: TGTGCCAGCAGCCCCCTGGCAGGGGGTCAGCCCCAGCATTTT. Encoded protein: CASSPLAGGQPQHF.

J is TRBJ1-4 and V is TRBV20-1; 9 bases match TRBD1. Unmatched junction bases numbered 3, after V lost 2 bases and J lost 5 bases. Germline values: CDR1 DFQATT, CDR2 SNEGSKA (reference sequence). The CDR3 runs 14 residues. CDR3 coding DNA: TGCAGTGCTAGATCCGGGACAGGGAATGAAAAACTGTTTTTT. Translation: CSARSGTGNEKLFF.

The chain has TRBV7-9 and TRBJ2-7; D remains unclear. From germline, CDR1 is SEHNR and CDR2 FQNEAQ (reference sequence). The V end lost 5 bases, the J end lost 0 bases, and 11 bases lay between the germline ends. The CDR3 covers 14 residues. As DNA, the CDR3 is TGTGCCAGCAGCGATTCCGTGAGCTCCTACGAGCAGTACTTC. Amino acid sequence: CASSDSVSSYEQYF.